This TCR beta chain was captured by sequencing in a study of shared clonotypes between healthy human individuals. Across the study: CD4 naive cells filled three plates per donor, CD4 memory three, CD8 naive two and CD8 memory one. Overall study results and limits: How much donors shared clonotypes was expected to be affected by sequencing depth. Specimens sampled were limited to blood, with tissue repertoires likely differing.

The CDR3 loop spans 19 amino acids. Germline V lookup: CDR1 LGHNA, CDR2 YNFKEQ. J lost 2 bases, V lost 4 bases, and 12 bases had no gene match. Turning to this clone: What it recognizes is unknown.

Sequencing used immunoSEQ multiplex PCR; TCRdb keeps in-frame clones, though not all of them. The sample contains about 1.5 million clones, approximately 98% of which appear only once. The sample consisted of naive CD4+ T cells sorted from blood. Subset described: CD45RA+ positively selected. The chain links TRBV4-2 to TRBJ2-5; TRBD2 aligns across 14 bases. The source of this sequence is a man aged 30 to 45 in good health. This CDR3 reads CASSLHGTSGSRLQETQYF. For the CDR3, the DNA is TGTGCCAGCAGCCTACATGGGACTAGCGGGAGTCGGCTACAAGAGACCCAGTACTTC.